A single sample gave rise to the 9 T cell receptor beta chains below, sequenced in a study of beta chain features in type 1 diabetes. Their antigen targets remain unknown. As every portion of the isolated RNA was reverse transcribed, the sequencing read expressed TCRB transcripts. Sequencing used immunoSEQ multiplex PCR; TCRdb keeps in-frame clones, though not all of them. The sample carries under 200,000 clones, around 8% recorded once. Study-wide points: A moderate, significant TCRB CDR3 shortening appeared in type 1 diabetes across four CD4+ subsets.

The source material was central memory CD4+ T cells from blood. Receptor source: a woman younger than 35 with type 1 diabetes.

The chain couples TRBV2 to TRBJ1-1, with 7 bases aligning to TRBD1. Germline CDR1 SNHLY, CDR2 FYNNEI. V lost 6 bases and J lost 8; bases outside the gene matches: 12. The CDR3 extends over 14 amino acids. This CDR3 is CASSTGARVMEAFF. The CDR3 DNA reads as TGTGCCAGCAGCACAGGGGCTCGGGTGATGGAAGCTTTCTTT. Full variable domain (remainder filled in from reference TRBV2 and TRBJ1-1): EPEVTQTPSHQVTQMGQEVILRCVPISNHLYFYWYRQILGQKVEFLVSFYNNEISEKSEIFDDQFSVERPDGSNFTLKIRSTKLEDSAMYFCASSTGARVMEAFFGQGTRLTVV.

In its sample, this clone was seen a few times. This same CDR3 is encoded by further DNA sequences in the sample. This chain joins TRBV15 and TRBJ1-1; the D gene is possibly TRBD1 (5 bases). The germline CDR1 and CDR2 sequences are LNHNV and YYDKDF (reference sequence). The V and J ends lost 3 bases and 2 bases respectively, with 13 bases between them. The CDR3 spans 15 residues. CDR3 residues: CATSSRDGRNTEAFF. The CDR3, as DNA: TGTGCCACCAGCAGCCGGGACGGGAGAAACACTGAAGCTTTCTTT.

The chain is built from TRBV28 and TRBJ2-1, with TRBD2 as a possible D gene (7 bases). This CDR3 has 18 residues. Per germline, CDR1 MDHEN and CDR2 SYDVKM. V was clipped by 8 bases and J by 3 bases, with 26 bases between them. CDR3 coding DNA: TGTGCCAGCCTTATACATAAGGGGGGGGAGAGCGACTACAATGAGCAGTTCTTC. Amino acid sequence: CASLIHKGGESDYNEQFF.

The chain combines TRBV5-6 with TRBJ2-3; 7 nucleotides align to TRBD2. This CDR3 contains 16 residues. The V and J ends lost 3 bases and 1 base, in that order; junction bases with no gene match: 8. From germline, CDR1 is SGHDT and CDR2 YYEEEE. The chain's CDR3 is CASSSLWGGGTDTQYF. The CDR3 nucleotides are TGTGCCAGCAGCTCACTCTGGGGAGGGGGCACAGATACGCAGTATTTT.

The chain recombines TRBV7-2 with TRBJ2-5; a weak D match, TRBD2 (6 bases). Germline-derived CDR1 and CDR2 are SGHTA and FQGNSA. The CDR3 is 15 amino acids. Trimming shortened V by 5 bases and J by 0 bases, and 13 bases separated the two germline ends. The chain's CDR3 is CASSPWAGNQETQYF. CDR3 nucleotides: TGTGCCAGCAGCCCCTGGGCGGGAAACCAAGAGACCCAGTACTTC.

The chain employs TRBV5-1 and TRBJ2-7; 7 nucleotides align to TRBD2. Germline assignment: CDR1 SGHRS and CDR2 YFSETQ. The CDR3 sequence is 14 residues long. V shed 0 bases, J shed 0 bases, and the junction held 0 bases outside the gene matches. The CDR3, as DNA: TGCGCCAGCAGCTTGGTAGCGGGCTCCTACGAGCAGTACTTC. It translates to CASSLVAGSYEQYF.

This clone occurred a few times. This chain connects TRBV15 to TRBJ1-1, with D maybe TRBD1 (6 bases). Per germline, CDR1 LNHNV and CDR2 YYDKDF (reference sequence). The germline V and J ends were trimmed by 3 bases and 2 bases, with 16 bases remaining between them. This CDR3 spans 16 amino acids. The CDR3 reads CATSRPGDPRNTEAFF. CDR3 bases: TGTGCCACCAGCAGGCCAGGGGACCCTCGAAACACTGAAGCTTTCTTT.

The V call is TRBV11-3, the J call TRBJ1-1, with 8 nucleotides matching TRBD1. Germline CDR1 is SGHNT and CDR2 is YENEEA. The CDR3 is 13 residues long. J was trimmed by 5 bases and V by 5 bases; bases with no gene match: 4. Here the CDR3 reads CASSATGETEAFF. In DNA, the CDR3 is TGTGCCAGCAGCGCGACAGGGGAAACTGAAGCTTTCTTT.

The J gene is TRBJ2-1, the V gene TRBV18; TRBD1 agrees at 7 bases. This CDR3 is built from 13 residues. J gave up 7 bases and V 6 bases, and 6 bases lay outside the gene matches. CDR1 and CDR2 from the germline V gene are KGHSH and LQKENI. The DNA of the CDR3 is TGTGCCAGCTCCCGACAGGGTCGAAATGAGCAGTTCTTC. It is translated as CASSRQGRNEQFF.